This TCR beta chain was obtained from a study of T cells in Graves' hyperthyroidism and ophthalmopathy (dated by TCRdb to between 2018 and 2021). Study-wide context: To identify TCR V-J signatures that set the groups apart, the researchers used a discovery cohort of 100 or so patients, made up of under 45 with Graves' ophthalmopathy and approximately 57 with stable Graves' hyperthyroidism. Whether ophthalmopathy could be predicted prospectively was tested in an independent validation cohort made up of under 20 hyperthyroidism patients plus 17 patients who later progressed to ophthalmopathy. The 100 or so discovery patients were randomly split 7:3 into training and test sets. In several Graves' hyperthyroidism patients, the study also compared T-cell repertoires from thyroid tissue with T-cell repertoires from blood. After blood sampling, hyperthyroidism patients were treated with methimazole at a starting dose of 30 mg daily, and ophthalmopathy patients were treated with high-dose intravenous methylprednisolone. The paper reports TCR Vbeta CDR3 sequencing of approximately 130 peripheral blood samples: fewer than 50 ophthalmopathy, about 75 hyperthyroidism and approximately 17 progressor patients. Here is what the overall study found, with its caveats: In validation, the model predicted progression to ophthalmopathy with approximately 69% sensitivity and less than 75% specificity, a median of around six months before onset. No statistical method was used to set the sample size in advance, and investigators knew the group allocation. In cross-validation, a model built on a 13 V-J signature told ophthalmopathy apart from stable hyperthyroidism with roughly 87% sensitivity and roughly 81% specificity, and in testing the same model reached 80%/75%. Most expanded thyroid clonotypes (frequency above 0.001) were also detected in blood, a finding suggesting that blood repertoires may reflect thyroid immune responses.

As regards this clonotype: The antigen it recognizes is unknown. Base-call qualities are not available, and no considerably larger clone is one nucleotide away.

Taken from cysteine to phenylalanine, the CDR3 has 13 residues. The CDR3 DNA has 39 bases and is translated from base 1. At the junction V is shortened by 4 bases and J by 2 bases, with 9 bases in between. From a lookup of the germline V gene, CDR1 and CDR2 are SGHDT and YYEEEE. The TCR beta CDR3 regions were amplified from RNA transcripts. The first round of RT-PCR for the TCR CDR3 was performed with the HTBI primer set and the Qiagen OneStep RT-PCR kit. Libraries were constructed in a second round of multiplex PCR, after which size selection and purification were carried out. The libraries were sequenced on an Illumina HiSeq2000 using paired-end 100 bp reads. The paper's processing steps were these. SOAPnuke was used to process the raw data, throwing out any read that contained adapters or uncalled bases, had a mean Phred below 15, or lacked an exact constant-primer or identifier match. High-quality paired reads were merged using COPE v1.2.5, and each unique nucleotide sequence was defined as a clonotype. Clonotypes were aligned to IMGT TRBV, TRBD and TRBJ reference segments using MiTCR v1.1. The analysis was restricted to V-J combinations with a frequency above 0.0001, which together covered 99.2% of the repertoires. The TCS score was defined as the ratio of F50 (clonal expansion) to E x V (chaos), calculated using BLOSUM62-based TCRdist between CDR3 peptides within each V-J. Welch's t-statistics and random forest reduced around 510 V-J features to about 12, which were used in a naive Bayes classifier (R e1071). In-frame beta chains were kept once TCRdb had trimmed the public reads at Q25 with fastp and called clones with MiXCR. Each entry is one CDR3 protein sequence, shown with its most common DNA and genes. The authors' filters were not applied to this entry. Within this sample are hundreds of thousands of distinct CDR3 sequences, with about 43% of them counted one time only. Together, the top ten hold 8% to 8.5% of the sample.

Graves' hyperthyroidism was defined as stable when no progression to ophthalmopathy occurred over 18 months of follow-up. The hyperthyroidism patients were between 18 and 65 years old and newly diagnosed, with a disease duration of less than 2 months. Patients with uncontrolled infections, other autoimmune diseases, pregnancy or lactation were excluded. Diagnoses were established on the basis of clinical symptoms, serum thyroxine and TRAb, thyroid ultrasound, and orbital computed tomography. Total RNA was extracted with Trizol reagent, and quality was checked on an Agilent 2100 Bioanalyzer. The rearrangement joined TRBV5-6 to TRBJ2-5; the D gene cannot be resolved reliably. The sample taken for sequencing was peripheral blood or thyroid tissue (not recorded which). The receptor was isolated from a woman aged 18-29 years with Graves' hyperthyroidism. Donor details come from another sample of the same person, matched by shared clones. The CDR3 protein is CASSLRPQETQYF. The base sequence is TGTGCCAGCAGCCTGAGACCTCAAGAGACCCAGTACTTC.